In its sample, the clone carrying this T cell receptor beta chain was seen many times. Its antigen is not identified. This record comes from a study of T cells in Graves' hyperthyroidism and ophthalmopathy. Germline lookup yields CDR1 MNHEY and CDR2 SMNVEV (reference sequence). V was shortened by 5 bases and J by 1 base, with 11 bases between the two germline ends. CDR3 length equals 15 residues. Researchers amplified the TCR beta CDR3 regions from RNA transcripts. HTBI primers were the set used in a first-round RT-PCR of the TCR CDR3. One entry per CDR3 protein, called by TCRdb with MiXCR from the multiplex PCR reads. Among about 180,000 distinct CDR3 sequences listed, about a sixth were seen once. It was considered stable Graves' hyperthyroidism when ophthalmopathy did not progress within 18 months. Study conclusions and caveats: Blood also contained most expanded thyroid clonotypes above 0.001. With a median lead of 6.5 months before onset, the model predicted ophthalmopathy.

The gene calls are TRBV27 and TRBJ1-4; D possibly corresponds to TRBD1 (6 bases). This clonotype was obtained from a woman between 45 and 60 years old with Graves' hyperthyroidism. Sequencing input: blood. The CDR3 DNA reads TGTGCCAGCAGTCAAAACAGGGTAACTAATGAAAAACTGTTTTTT. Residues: CASSQNRVTNEKLFF.